The source of this T cell receptor beta chain is a study of cytotoxic CD8 clonotypes in ibrutinib-treated CLL. This clone has just one count. The repertoire was sequenced with immunoSEQ multiplex PCR; TCRdb's copy has only in-frame clones and lacks some. This repertoire shows roughly 56,000 clones, approximately 71% found once; its top ten account for 43%. This clonotype originated in a human donor with chronic lymphocytic leukemia. The material was PBMCs, obtained after 12 months of ibrutinib treatment.

Here the CDR3 reads CASSLGVAGARYEQYF. As DNA, the CDR3 is TGTGCCAGCAGCTTAGGGGTCGCAGGGGCCCGCTACGAGCAGTACTTC. The chain carries TRBV7-8 and TRBJ2-7, with TRBD1 as a possible D gene (6 bases). The CDR3 totals 16 residues. The germline V and J ends were trimmed by 1 base and 3 bases, with 16 bases remaining between them. The germline CDR1 and CDR2 sequences are SGHVS and FQNEAQ.